This is a list of T cell receptor beta chains from one sample in a study of human T cells and chemical hapten exposure. TCRdb re-derived calls from the RACE reads in MiXCR, one entry per CDR3 protein. The sample has some 170,000 distinct CDR3 sequences, 20% to 25% seen once. This material consisted of whole blood, taken in connection with sensitization to the hapten diphenylcyclopropenone (DPC). These receptors were obtained from a woman aged 50 to 60 with alopecia areata. Some clones in this sample may be carry-over from other donors' samples. The CDR3 runs from the conserved cysteine through the conserved F or W. A D gene is named only where the DNA matches it firmly. Part of the rows lack a size; the others show once, few, many or a class for expanded clones.

j_call,d_call,v_call,clone_size,cdr3_nt,cdr3_aa
TRBJ2-7,NA,TRBV20-1,few,TGCAGTGCTGTCGGGACTCCCAGATCCTACGAGCAGTACTTC,CSAVGTPRSYEQYF
TRBJ2-4,NA,TRBV6-2/TRBV6-3,NA,TGTGCCAGCAGTCCAACGGATCGTTTAGCCAAAAACATTCAGTACTTC,CASSPTDRLAKNIQYF
TRBJ2-2,NA,TRBV20-1,once,TGCAGCGCTAGATCGAGAACCGGGGAGCCGTTTTTT,CSARSRTGEPFF
TRBJ1-5,NA,TRBV6-6,NA,TGTGCCAGCAGTTACAGGCTAGGGCCCCAGCATTTT,CASSYRLGPQHF
TRBJ2-7,NA,TRBV6-2/TRBV6-3,NA,TGTGCCAGCAGTTTGGGACTGTACGAGCAGTACTTC,CASSLGLYEQYF
TRBJ2-1,TRBD2,TRBV10-3,few,TGTGCCATCAGGGATGCTAGCGGGACACGGAATGAGCAGTTCTTC,CAIRDASGTRNEQFF
TRBJ2-3,TRBD1,TRBV29-1,NA,TGCAGCGTTAAGAGAGGGGGCGCTAGCACAGATACGCAGTATTTT,CSVKRGGASTDTQYF
TRBJ2-7,TRBD2,TRBV15,NA,TGTGCCACCAGCAGAGGCGGGGGAAACTACGAGCAGTACTTC,CATSRGGGNYEQYF
TRBJ1-6,TRBD1,TRBV20-1,few,TGCAGTGCTTCTCCGGGACAGTTTAATTCACCCCTCCACTTT,CSASPGQFNSPLHF
TRBJ2-1,NA,TRBV12-3/TRBV12-4,NA,TGTGCCAGCAGGGGAAGCAGCTCCTACAATGAGCAGTTCTTC,CASRGSSSYNEQFF
TRBJ2-3,NA,TRBV11-1,many,TGTGCCAGCAGCTTAAACTACGGGAGCACAGATACGCAGTATTTT,CASSLNYGSTDTQYF
TRBJ2-3,TRBD1,TRBV5-1,NA,TGCGCCAGCAAGTGGGCAGGGGGCTCAGATACGCAGTATTTT,CASKWAGGSDTQYF
TRBJ2-3,NA,TRBV2,NA,TGTGCCAGCACGGTTGGGCGAGGGCCAGATACGCAGTATTTT,CASTVGRGPDTQYF
TRBJ2-3,TRBD2,TRBV20-1,NA,TGCAGTGCCACACAAAATCCTAGCGGAACTAGCACAGATACGCAGTATTTT,CSATQNPSGTSTDTQYF
TRBJ1-2,NA,TRBV10-3,few,TGTGCCATCAGTGACGGGGAGGGCTACACCTTC,CAISDGEGYTF
TRBJ1-6,NA,TRBV7-2,few,TGTGCCAGCAGCTTGCGGTTAACAGGCTATAATTCACCCCTCCACTTT,CASSLRLTGYNSPLHF
TRBJ1-6,NA,TRBV6-6,many,TGTGCCAGCAGTCCTGTAGGGTTGAATTCACCCCTCCACTTT,CASSPVGLNSPLHF
TRBJ2-3,NA,TRBV9,few,TGTGCCAGCAGCGTTACTAGCACAGATACGCAGTATTTT,CASSVTSTDTQYF
TRBJ1-3,NA,TRBV9,NA,TGTGCCAGCAGCGTGGGATCCGTCTCTGGAAACACCATATATTTT,CASSVGSVSGNTIYF
TRBJ1-1,TRBD1,TRBV7-8,NA,TGTGCCAGCAGCTTAGTTGACAGGGGCACTGAAGCTTTCTTT,CASSLVDRGTEAFF
TRBJ1-1,NA,TRBV6-2/TRBV6-3,once,TGTGCCAGCAGTTACCCCACCATGAACACTGAAGCTTTCTTT,CASSYPTMNTEAFF
TRBJ2-4,NA,TRBV24-1,NA,TGTGCCACCGGTGAAAATTCAAACATTCAGTACTTC,CATGENSNIQYF
TRBJ1-5,TRBD1,TRBV29-1,few,TGCAGCGTATCACAGGGGGTTTCTCAGCCCCAGCATTTT,CSVSQGVSQPQHF
TRBJ2-2,TRBD2,TRBV20-1,few,TGCAGTGCTAACCCGACTAGCGGGACGGTCGGGGAGCTGTTTTTT,CSANPTSGTVGELFF
TRBJ1-3,NA,TRBV9,many,TGTGCCAGCAGCGTAGGAATCAGGGTGCAGCCTGGAAACACCATATATTTT,CASSVGIRVQPGNTIYF
TRBJ2-1,TRBD2,TRBV19,once,TGTGCCAGTAGGGCTAGCGGAAGCTCCTACAATGAGCAGTTCTTC,CASRASGSSYNEQFF
TRBJ1-3,NA,TRBV20-1,few,TGCAGTGCAAGGGTGCTGAGCTCTGGAAACACCATATATTTT,CSARVLSSGNTIYF
TRBJ2-5,NA,TRBV12-3/TRBV12-4,NA,TGTGCCACCGGACAGCAAGAGACCCAGTACTTC,CATGQQETQYF
TRBJ2-3,NA,TRBV7-2,few,TGTGCCAGCAGCTTAGGCCCGGGGCCCATCACAGATACGCAGTATTTT,CASSLGPGPITDTQYF